This TCR beta chain came from a study of human T cells and chemical hapten exposure. Study as a whole: Patients got weekly scalp diphenylcyclopropenone doses over the approximately 25-week study.

Separate cDNA molecules received unique molecular identifiers, which the library attached to them. In the authors' workflow: A per-sample median of 95,638 TCRs was observed, with counts ranging from about 23,224 to 690,600. Each CDR3 protein is one row after TCRdb ran MiXCR on the RACE reads. These V and J calls originate from TCRdb's pipeline instead of the authors' own analysis. The sample consists of some 100,000 distinct CDR3 sequences, about a tenth of them appearing once. Indicated time point: patch test 2, 6 weeks after DPC sensitization. Described treatment: therapeutic diphenylcyclopropenone sensitization with weekly scalp DPC. Germline lookup yields CDR1 ENHRY and CDR2 SYGVKD. V lost 3 bases to trimming and J lost 5 bases; unmatched junction nucleotides: 5. The CDR3 is 14 residues long. This clonotype was recorded at least ten times.

The receptor's source is a woman aged 40-49 years with alopecia areata. Some clones in this sample may be carry-over from other donors' samples. The V call is TRBV10-3, the J call TRBJ2-7; 9 nucleotides agree with TRBD1. Sequencing used whole blood, obtained in connection with sensitization to the hapten diphenylcyclopropenone (DPC). The CDR3 is CAISEGQGRNEQYF. DNA for the CDR3: TGTGCCATCAGTGAAGGACAGGGGCGCAACGAGCAGTACTTC.